Listed below are T cell receptor beta chains from one sample, sequenced in a study of circulating CD8 cells and anti-PD-1 response in melanoma. From the reads, TCRdb called clonotypes with MiXCR, one entry per CDR3 protein. The sample table includes 11 distinct CDR3 sequences. Sequences were derived from CD8+ T cells from PBMCs, sampled at baseline or after one month of anti-PD-1 therapy (not recorded which). The receptor set was obtained from a human donor with melanoma. Both conserved end residues are part of each CDR3. A D gene is named only where the DNA matches it firmly. Clone size is given for some rows only: seen once, a few or many times, or a class if the clone is expanded.

TRBV19	TRBJ2-2	NA	NA	CASTRTDIYAEAGELFF	TGTGCCAGTACTCGGACAGACATATACGCGGAGGCCGGGGAGCTGTTTTTT
TRBV30	TRBJ2-4	NA	once	CAWGSNIQYF	TGTGCCTGGGGGTCGAACATTCAGTACTTC
TRBV24-1	TRBJ2-3	TRBD1	hyperexpanded	CATPQGAKPDTQYF	TGTGCCACCCCGCAGGGGGCTAAACCAGATACGCAGTATTTT